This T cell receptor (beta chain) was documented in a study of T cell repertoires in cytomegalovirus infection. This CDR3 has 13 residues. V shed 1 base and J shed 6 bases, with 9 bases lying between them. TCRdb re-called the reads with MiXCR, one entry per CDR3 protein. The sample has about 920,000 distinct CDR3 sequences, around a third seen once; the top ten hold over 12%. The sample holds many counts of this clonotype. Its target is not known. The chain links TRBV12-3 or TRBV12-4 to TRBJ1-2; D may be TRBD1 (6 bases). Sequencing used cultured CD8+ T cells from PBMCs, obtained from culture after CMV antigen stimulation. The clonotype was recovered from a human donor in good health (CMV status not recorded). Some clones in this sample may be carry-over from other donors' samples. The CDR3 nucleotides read TGTGCCAGCAGTTTAGTGCCAGGGGATGGCTACACCTTC. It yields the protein CASSLVPGDGYTF.